Listed here are 26 T cell receptor beta chains from one sample, sequenced in a study of cytomegalovirus exposure and HLA in healthy donors. The primer mix had 60 Vbeta and 13 Jbeta primers. TCRdb keeps only in-frame clones here, not all; method: immunoSEQ multiplex PCR. The repertoire holds approximately 170,000 clones, with around three quarters as singletons. The sequencing sample was made of PBMCs. Receptor source: a woman aged 45-60 years in good health and CMV-seronegative.

This chain joins TRBV9 and TRBJ2-7, with D possibly TRBD2 on 7 matching bases. Looked up from germline, CDR1 is SGDLS and CDR2 is YYNGEE. The CDR3 contains 15 residues. V lost 4 bases and J lost 5, with 19 bases in between. CDR3 coding DNA: TGTGCCAGCAGCCCATTGACGGCGGGGGCTGACGAGCAGTACTTC. This gives the protein CASSPLTAGADEQYF.

The chain employs TRBV7-8 and TRBJ1-2; 10 bases fit TRBD1. Germline trimming cut 3 bases from V and 8 bases from J; bases unmatched to any gene: 6. The CDR3 has 14 residues. Germline-derived CDR1 and CDR2 are SGHVS and FQNEAQ. CDR3 nucleotides: TGTGCCAGCAGCTTGGGGGACAGGGGTAGGGGCTACACCTTC. This sequence encodes CASSLGDRGRGYTF.

V is TRBV6-1 and J is TRBJ2-2, with 9 bases aligning to TRBD1. CDR1 and CDR2 (germline): MNHNS, SASEGT. V lost 6 bases and J lost 5; bases outside the gene matches: 7. There are 15 residues in the CDR3. CDR3 region: CASSPGTGYTGELFF. CDR3 coding DNA: TGTGCCAGCAGCCCCGGGACAGGGTATACCGGGGAGCTGTTTTTT.

Turning to this clone: Other DNA sequences from this sample encode an identical CDR3 as well. V usage is TRBV19 and J usage is TRBJ2-5, with 7 nucleotides matching TRBD1. V gave up 0 bases and J gave up 7 bases; unmatched junction bases: 5. Germline CDR1 and CDR2: LNHDA and SQIVND (reference sequence). The CDR3 totals 14 residues. The CDR3 sequence: CASSIERQGGTQYF. For the CDR3, the DNA is TGTGCCAGTAGTATAGAACGACAGGGTGGGACCCAGTACTTC. Full variable domain (remainder filled in from reference TRBV19 and TRBJ2-5): DGGITQSPKYLFRKEGQNVTLSCEQNLNHDAMYWYRQDPGQGLRLIYYSQIVNDFQKGDIAEGYSVSREKKESFPLTVTSAQKNPTAFYLCASSIERQGGTQYFGPGTRLLVL.

V is TRBV6-5 and J is TRBJ2-7; the match to TRBD1 covers 7 bases. V gave up 7 bases and J gave up 1 base; unmatched junction bases: 10. Germline assignment: CDR1 MNHEY and CDR2 SVGAGI. The CDR3 contains 15 residues. CDR3: CASTPTRTGSYEQYF. CDR3 nucleotide sequence: TGTGCCAGCACCCCCACCCGGACAGGATCCTACGAGCAGTACTTC.

This clone has more than one count but fewer than ten. The chain joins TRBV9 to TRBJ2-5; D is perhaps TRBD1 (5 bases). Germline loops: CDR1 SGDLS, CDR2 YYNGEE. The CDR3 extends over 13 amino acids. V was shortened by 3 bases and J by 2 bases, with 8 bases between the two germline ends. For the CDR3, the DNA is TGTGCCAGCAGCGGGGGCATACAAGAGACCCAGTACTTC. This encodes CASSGGIQETQYF.

This clone was observed a few times. In nucleotides, the CDR3 is TGTGCCTGGAGGAAAGTTCGACTCGGCACTGAAGCTTTCTTT. This encodes CAWRKVRLGTEAFF. V usage is TRBV30 and J usage is TRBJ1-1; D not certain. V dropped 3 bases and J dropped 4 bases, with 15 bases sitting between them. Per germline, CDR1 GTSNPN and CDR2 SVGIG (reference sequence). The CDR3 runs to 14 residues.

A word on this clone: This specimen includes other DNA sequences encoding the same CDR3. V usage is TRBV9 and J usage is TRBJ2-5; 9 bases map to TRBD2. Looked up from germline, CDR1 is SGDLS and CDR2 is YYNGEE. This CDR3 is 13 amino acids long. The ends lost 3 bases at V and 5 bases at J; junction bases unmatched: 2. The CDR3 bases are TGTGCCAGCAGCGGAGGACTAGCGGAGACCCAGTACTTC. Translation gives CASSGGLAETQYF.

J is TRBJ1-4 and V is TRBV5-1; weak D call: TRBD1 (5 bases). This CDR3 spans 14 amino acids. Germline CDR1 reads SGHRS; CDR2 reads YFSETQ. The germline V and J ends were trimmed by 4 bases and 4 bases, with 11 bases remaining between them. The CDR3 region has the DNA TGCGCCAGCAGCCGAGCGGGGGGTAATGAAAAACTGTTTTTT. This sequence encodes CASSRAGGNEKLFF.

V and J are TRBV28 and TRBJ1-2; the D gene is possibly TRBD1 (5 bases). Trimming stripped 2 bases from V and 3 bases from J, with 7 bases between. The length of the CDR3 is 13 residues. The germline V gene encodes CDR1 MDHEN and CDR2 SYDVKM. In DNA, the CDR3 is TGTGCCAGCAGTTTAGGAGGGGACTATGGCTACACCTTC. Translation gives CASSLGGDYGYTF.

This sequence joins TRBV27 and TRBJ1-4, with 10 bases fitting TRBD1. This CDR3 comprises 18 residues. Looked up from germline, CDR1 is MNHEY and CDR2 is SMNVEV (reference sequence). J lost 7 bases, V lost 5 bases, and 16 bases had no gene match. The CDR3 DNA reads as TGTGCCAGCAGTACTTACCGGGACAGGGGTACAGGTGGTGAAAAACTGTTTTTT. The encoded protein is CASSTYRDRGTGGEKLFF.

This chain uses TRBV30 with TRBJ2-5; D gene uncertain. Judging by the DNA end, TRBJ2-7 fits better; the J call may be wrong. Per the germline V gene, CDR1 is GTSNPN and CDR2 is SVGIG (reference sequence). There are 11 residues in the CDR3. CDR3 nucleotides: TGTGCCTGGAGTGTATCCTACGAGCAGTACTTC. It specifies CAWSVSYEQYF.

The chain is built from TRBV5-1 and TRBJ1-5, with a possible D match to TRBD1 (6 bases). The CDR3 has 15 amino acids. Trimming took 5 bases from V and 7 from J, leaving 19 bases between them. Germline CDR1 reads SGHRS; CDR2 reads YFSETQ. The CDR3 spells CASRLTGSSDQPQHF. The CDR3 nucleotides read TGCGCCAGCAGGCTTACAGGGAGTTCAGACCAGCCCCAGCATTTT.

V usage is TRBV27 and J usage is TRBJ2-4, with D unclear. This CDR3 spans 16 amino acids. Trimming took 9 bases from V and 3 from J, leaving 21 bases between them. Germline V gene data show CDR1 as MNHEY and CDR2 as SMNVEV (reference sequence). CDR3 DNA sequence: TGTGCCAGTACACCAATTGGCGGTTATGGCAAAAACATTCAGTACTTC. Its protein is CASTPIGGYGKNIQYF.

This clone occurred once. V usage is TRBV9 and J usage is TRBJ1-2; D gene ambiguous. V shed 0 bases and J shed 2 bases, with 8 bases lying between them. The CDR3 consists of 14 residues. Looked up from germline, CDR1 is SGDLS and CDR2 is YYNGEE. The CDR3 here is CASSVEAGNYGYTF. CDR3 nucleotide sequence: TGTGCCAGCAGCGTAGAAGCGGGAAACTATGGCTACACCTTC.

This clone was found once. At one end the junction does not follow the germline gene, possibly because of a read error. This chain links TRBV7-9 with TRBJ1-1; D uncertain. This CDR3 contains 11 residues. From germline, CDR1 is SEHNR and CDR2 FQNEAQ (reference sequence). The CDR3 region is CSSSQNTEAFF. CDR3 DNA sequence: TGTTCCAGCAGCCAAAACACTGAAGCTTTCTTT.

The chain links TRBV6-5 to TRBJ1-2; D perhaps matches TRBD1 (6 bases). Germline lookup yields CDR1 MNHEY and CDR2 SVGAGI. V was pared by 5 bases and J by 8 bases, with 12 bases between. The CDR3 length is 12 residues. The CDR3 bases are TGTGCCAGCAGTAGCTACAGGGCCGGCTACACCTTC. Its translation is CASSSYRAGYTF.

The chain recombines TRBV6-6 with TRBJ2-7; weak D call: TRBD1 (5 bases). This CDR3 has 12 amino acids. CDR1 is MNHNY, CDR2 SVGAGI, per germline (reference sequence). Trimming cost V 6 bases and J 4 bases, with 10 bases left between them. CDR3 in amino acids: CASSNQGYEQYF. In nucleotides, the CDR3 is TGTGCCAGCAGCAACCAGGGTTACGAGCAGTACTTC.

The chain uses TRBV19 and TRBJ2-1, with 12 bases lining up with TRBD2. CDR1 is LNHDA and CDR2 is SQIVND in the germline V gene (reference sequence). V lost 2 bases, J lost 2 bases, and 4 bases stayed unmatched. The CDR3 is 17 amino acids. DNA for the CDR3: TGTGCCAGTAGTATAATTTCTAGCGGGAGGGCCTACAATGAGCAGTTCTTC. Protein sequence: CASSIISSGRAYNEQFF.

This clone was seen a handful of times. The V gene is TRBV9, the J gene TRBJ2-2, with 7 bases identical to TRBD2. The V segment lost 0 bases and the J segment 5 bases; nucleotides outside the gene matches: 7. Germline V lookup: CDR1 SGDLS, CDR2 YYNGEE. This CDR3 contains 16 residues. The CDR3 nucleotides are TGTGCCAGCAGCGTAGGATCAGCGGGATGGACCGGGGAGCTGTTTTTT. This sequence encodes CASSVGSAGWTGELFF.

V usage is TRBV7-7 and J usage is TRBJ2-1; TRBD1 is a possible D gene (6 bases). Trimming removed 1 base from V and 10 bases from J, with 23 bases in between. Germline CDR1 is SSHAT and CDR2 is FNYEAQ (reference sequence). The CDR3 runs 17 residues. The CDR3 coding sequence is TGTGCCAGCAGCTTAGATCTTTGGCAGGGGCCAGGTTGCGAGCAGTTCTTC. As protein: CASSLDLWQGPGCEQFF.

V usage is TRBV6-1 and J usage is TRBJ2-7, with D tentatively TRBD2 (6 bases). The CDR3 is 15 amino acids. The germline CDR1 and CDR2 sequences are MNHNS and SASEGT. The V end lost 6 bases, the J end lost 3 bases, and 18 bases lay between the germline ends. CDR3 DNA: TGTGCCAGCAGACAATACCGGGACTTGATCTACGAGCAGTACTTC. Amino acid sequence: CASRQYRDLIYEQYF.

The chain is built from TRBV6-5 and TRBJ2-7; 7 nucleotides match TRBD1. The CDR3 sequence is 14 residues long. The V and J ends lost 6 bases and 6 bases, in that order; junction bases with no gene match: 11. Germline assignment: CDR1 MNHEY and CDR2 SVGAGI. The CDR3 DNA sequence: TGTGCCAGCAGCCATCCACAGGGGCCGGCCGAGCAGTACTTC. Its protein is CASSHPQGPAEQYF.

Only one count was recorded for this clone. CDR3 DNA: TGTGCCAGCAGCTTAGCGCAGGGATCCTATGGCTACACCTTC. This translates into CASSLAQGSYGYTF. This chain connects TRBV7-2 to TRBJ1-2, with D possibly matching TRBD1 (5 bases). From germline, CDR1 is SGHTA and CDR2 FQGNSA. Trimming stripped 0 bases from V and 4 bases from J, with 9 bases between. The CDR3 runs 14 residues.

This chain links TRBV7-2 with TRBJ1-2; no firm D call. With 1 base removed from V and 8 bases from J, the gap between germline ends came to 14 bases. Germline values: CDR1 SGHTA, CDR2 FQGNSA. This CDR3 contains 14 residues. In nucleotides, the CDR3 is TGTGCCAGCAGCTTAGTACAGAACGGTCGGGGCTACACCTTC. This translates into CASSLVQNGRGYTF.

Only a few counts were recorded for this clone. The rearrangement links TRBV27 to TRBJ1-5, with D unclear. Deletions cut 2 bases from V and 4 bases from J, with 6 bases between. The length of the CDR3 is 13 residues. Germline assignment: CDR1 MNHEY and CDR2 SMNVEV (reference sequence). For the CDR3, the DNA is TGTGCCAGCAGTTTACGAGAGAATCAGCCCCAGCATTTT. This translates into CASSLRENQPQHF.